This is a list of T cell receptor beta chains from one sample in a study of shared clonotypes between healthy human individuals. TCRdb's copy holds only in-frame clones and misses some; the assay was immunoSEQ multiplex PCR. The table has millions of clones, 85% to 95% seen once. Sequencing used naive CD4+ T cells sorted from blood. The receptors stem from a man between 18 and 35 years old in good health. Each CDR3 is given with its conserved first and last residue. D genes are given only for firm matches. Clone sizes are given selectively: once, few, many, or a class where the clone is expanded.

j_call,v_call,clone_size,d_call,cdr3_nt,cdr3_aa
TRBJ2-1,TRBV7-2,-,TRBD2,TGTGCCAGCTCCCGACTAGCGGGGGGCTCCTACAATGAGCAGTTCTTC,CASSRLAGGSYNEQFF
TRBJ1-1,TRBV27,once,TRBD1,TGTGCCAGCAACCCACAGGGGCTGAACACTGAAGCTTTCTTT,CASNPQGLNTEAFF
TRBJ2-1,TRBV7-2,once,-,TGTGCCAGCCGCCTGAGCGGTCAGAACAATGAGCAGTTCTTC,CASRLSGQNNEQFF
TRBJ2-1,TRBV5-1,-,-,TGCGCCAGCAGCTTGGTCGGGGGAACCTACAATGAGCAGTTCTTC,CASSLVGGTYNEQFF
TRBJ2-1,TRBV19,-,-,TGTGCCAGTAGTATAGACAACTCCTACAATGAGCAGTTCTTC,CASSIDNSYNEQFF
TRBJ1-3,TRBV19,-,-,TGTGCCAGTAGTGGGGAGCGCTACTCTGGAAACACCATATATTTT,CASSGERYSGNTIYF
TRBJ1-3,TRBV11-2,-,-,TGTGCCAGCAGCTTGGGGCGGAGCTCTGGAAACACCATATATTTT,CASSLGRSSGNTIYF
TRBJ1-1,TRBV7-9,-,TRBD1,TGTGCCAGCAGCTTAGGACAGGGAACTGAAGCTTTCTTT,CASSLGQGTEAFF
TRBJ2-1,TRBV7-2,once,-,TGTGCCAGCAGCTTAAGGGGGGAGGGGCAGTTCTTC,CASSLRGEGQFF
TRBJ2-7,TRBV11-1,few,-,TGTGCCAGCAGCCTCGGGACGGTACCCTACGAGCAGTACTTC,CASSLGTVPYEQYF
TRBJ1-1,TRBV29-1,-,-,TGCAGCGTTGGCTTGACAGGAGACACTGAAGCTTTCTTT,CSVGLTGDTEAFF
TRBJ2-1,TRBV7-9,-,-,TGTGCCAGCAGCTCGGCAGGGGTCTACAATGAGCAGTTCTTC,CASSSAGVYNEQFF
TRBJ1-1,TRBV10-1,-,-,TGCGCCAGCAGTGAGAACGCTGTCACTGAAGCTTTCTTT,CASSENAVTEAFF
TRBJ2-7,TRBV28,once,TRBD1,TGTGCCAGCAGTTCCCGACCGGGACAGGGTGCCCCCTACGAGCAGTACTTC,CASSSRPGQGAPYEQYF
TRBJ1-4,TRBV6-5,once,-,TGTGCCAGCAGTTACTCGGCAGGGGTTAATGAAAAACTGTTTTTT,CASSYSAGVNEKLFF
TRBJ2-2,TRBV30,-,TRBD1,TGTGCCTGGAGCCCGGGACAGGGGAACACCGGGGAGCTGTTTTTT,CAWSPGQGNTGELFF
TRBJ2-3,TRBV5-4,-,TRBD1,TGTGCCAGCAGCCCAAAACAGGGGGCCACAGATACGCAGTATTTT,CASSPKQGATDTQYF
TRBJ1-2,TRBV27,-,-,TGTGCCAGCAGTTGGTTCGGGGGTATATGGGGCTACACCTTC,CASSWFGGIWGYTF
TRBJ2-3,TRBV10-2,-,-,TGCGCCAGCAGTGGAGGGGGGCGGGTTGGAGGAGATACGCAGTATTTT,CASSGGGRVGGDTQYF
TRBJ2-3,TRBV5-5,-,-,TGTGCCAGCAGCTTGGGGGGGGGCACAGATACGCAGTATTTT,CASSLGGGTDTQYF
TRBJ2-5,TRBV5-4,-,-,TGTGCCAGCAGTGTTAGCAGTATGGGGACTCAAGAGACCCAGTACTTC,CASSVSSMGTQETQYF
TRBJ1-6,TRBV6-5,-,-,TGTGCCAGCAGGTCGGACAGCTATAATTCACCCCTCCACTTT,CASRSDSYNSPLHF
TRBJ1-4,TRBV6-5,-,-,TGTGCCAGCAGTTACTCGGGGTCAGTTAATGAAAAACTGTTTTTT,CASSYSGSVNEKLFF
TRBJ1-6,TRBV5-4,-,TRBD1,TGTGCCAGCAGCGGAAAATCGATGCAGGGGGCACATTCACCCCTCCACTTT,CASSGKSMQGAHSPLHF
TRBJ1-1,TRBV11-1,-,-,TGTGCCAGCAGCTTAAGGTACTCGGGCACTGAAGCTTTCTTT,CASSLRYSGTEAFF
TRBJ2-2,TRBV5-6,-,TRBD2,TGTGCCAGCAGCTTGGGACTAGCGGATACAACGAACACCGGGGAGCTGTTTTTT,CASSLGLADTTNTGELFF
TRBJ2-7,TRBV10-3,-,TRBD2,TGTGCCATCAGTGGGGGACCGGGACTAAACGGCTACGAGCAGTACTTC,CAISGGPGLNGYEQYF
TRBJ2-7,TRBV29-1,-,-,TGCAGCGTTGACAGTGGGAAGCAGTACTTC,CSVDSGKQYF
TRBJ2-7,TRBV18,-,TRBD2,TGTGCCAGCTCAGCGGGACTAGCGGAGACCTACGAGCAGTACTTC,CASSAGLAETYEQYF
TRBJ2-7,TRBV6-1,once,TRBD2,TGTGCCAGCGAGCGGGGCGGGTCCTCCTACGAGCAGTACTTC,CASERGGSSYEQYF
TRBJ1-6,TRBV19,-,-,TGTGCCAGTAGTATTCTCGGCAGGGACGGTTCACCCCTCCACTTT,CASSILGRDGSPLHF
TRBJ2-7,TRBV2,-,-,TGTGCCAGCAGTGAGAGGAGGGTTGGCGAGCAGTACTTC,CASSERRVGEQYF
TRBJ1-6,TRBV25-1,few,-,TGTGCCAGCAGTGAGGCTCGAGGGGATAATTCACCCCTCCACTTT,CASSEARGDNSPLHF
TRBJ1-2,TRBV6-6,-,TRBD1,TGTGCCAGCAGCGCAGGGGGTTATGGCTACACCTTC,CASSAGGYGYTF
TRBJ2-5,TRBV14,-,TRBD1,TGTGCCAGCAGCCCCTGGACAGGGGGCAAGGAGACCCAGTACTTC,CASSPWTGGKETQYF
TRBJ2-7,TRBV11-3,-,TRBD2,TGTGCCAGCAGCGTGACTAGCGGGAGCTACGAGCAGTACTTC,CASSVTSGSYEQYF